Following are 17 T cell receptor beta chains from one sample sequenced in a study of metastatic and nonmetastatic thyroid tumors. MiXCR re-clonotyped the PCR reads for TCRdb. This sample carries about 8,400 clones, around 29% of them seen once, and the ten largest clones take 20%. Patients underwent thyroid surgery, and none had received any treatment before it. The sequenced sample was tumor tissue. The receptors were sampled from a female donor with papillary thyroid cancer or a benign thyroid nodule (not recorded which). Some clones in this sample may be carry-over from other donors' samples.

This clone is medium-sized by share. The J gene is TRBJ1-1, the V gene TRBV30; no clear D gene. V lost 5 bases, J lost 2 bases, and 9 bases lay in between. Per germline, CDR1 GTSNPN and CDR2 SVGIG (reference sequence). The CDR3 has 12 amino acids. For the CDR3, the DNA is TGTGCCTGGGCACGGGTAAACACTGAAGCTTTCTTT. This translates into CAWARVNTEAFF. Using reference TRBV30 and TRBJ1-1 for the parts outside the CDR3, the full variable domain is SQTIHQWPATLVQPVGSPLSLECTVEGTSNPNLYWYRQAAGRGLQLLFYSVGIGQISSEVPQNLSASRPQDRQFILSSKKLLLSDSGFYLCAWARVNTEAFFGQGTRLTVV.

The sample holds a few counts of this clone. The chain employs TRBV6-6 and TRBJ2-2, with 9 nucleotides matching TRBD1. CDR3 length: 15 residues. J gave up 4 bases and V 2 bases, and 2 bases lay outside the gene matches. CDR1 MNHNY and CDR2 SVGAGI come from the germline V gene (reference sequence). The CDR3 reads CASSYRDRVTGELFF. CDR3 DNA: TGTGCCAGCAGTTACCGGGACAGGGTCACCGGGGAGCTGTTTTTT.

This clone is deemed medium-sized (0.01 to 0.1%). This chain joins TRBV7-2 and TRBJ2-7, with TRBD1 identical over 8 bases. The CDR3 is 16 amino acids. Germline V gene data show CDR1 as SGHTA and CDR2 as FQGNSA. With V trimmed by 4 bases and J by 3 bases, 11 bases remained unmatched. CDR3 DNA: TGTGCCAGCAGCTCCCAGGGGGCGGGAATTTACTACGAGCAGTACTTC. This codes for CASSSQGAGIYYEQYF.

The V call is TRBV5-8, the J call TRBJ1-4; 9 bases line up with TRBD1. In germline, CDR1 is SGHTS, CDR2 YDEGEE. V lost 0 bases and J lost 0; bases outside the gene matches: 0. This CDR3 region has 16 residues. DNA of the CDR3: TGTGCCAGCAGCTTGGGACAGGGGGCAACTAATGAAAAACTGTTTTTT. Translated: CASSLGQGATNEKLFF.

CDR3 residues: CSATPASGRDTQYF. In DNA form, the CDR3 reads TGCAGTGCTACTCCGGCTAGCGGGAGAGATACGCAGTATTTT. The V call is TRBV20-1, the J call TRBJ2-3; 10 nucleotides agree with TRBD2. The CDR3 length is 14 residues. The V gene's germline CDR1 is DFQATT and CDR2 SNEGSKA (reference sequence). Trimming removed 4 bases from V and 5 bases from J; junction bases left unmatched: 6.

The CDR3 nucleotides are TGTGCCAGCAGCTTGACAGGGAACACTAACTATGGCTACACCTTC. Protein product: CASSLTGNTNYGYTF. The chain couples TRBV5-5 to TRBJ1-2, with D perhaps matching TRBD1 (6 bases). V was trimmed by 1 base and J by 0 bases, leaving 10 bases between them. The germline V gene has CDR1 SGHKS and CDR2 YYEKEE (reference sequence). The CDR3 contains 15 residues.

The gene calls are TRBV28 and TRBJ2-3; the D gene is possibly TRBD2 (5 bases). The CDR3 runs to 14 residues. Germline CDR1 and CDR2: MDHEN and SYDVKM. Trimming pared 5 bases from V and 4 bases from J, leaving 13 bases between. CDR3 in DNA: TGTGCCAGCAGTCTCGGGAACATGCCAGATACGCAGTATTTT. This gives the protein CASSLGNMPDTQYF.

Judged by abundance, this clone is large. This chain connects TRBV15 to TRBJ2-3, with 7 bases lining up with TRBD1. CDR3 size: 15 residues. J gave up 4 bases and V 8 bases, and 12 bases lay outside the gene matches. Germline loops: CDR1 LNHNV, CDR2 YYDKDF (reference sequence). CDR3 amino acids: CATHPRQGPPDTQYF. The CDR3 DNA follows: TGTGCCACCCATCCGAGACAGGGTCCCCCAGATACGCAGTATTTT. The full variable domain, its missing parts supplied by reference TRBV15 and TRBJ2-3, is DAMVIQNPRYQVTQFGKPVTLSCSQTLNHNVMYWYQQKSSQAPKLLFHYYDKDFNNEADTPDNFQSRRPNTSFCFLDIRSPGLGDTAMYLCATHPRQGPPDTQYFGPGTRLTVL.

This clone has just a few counts. The chain joins TRBV28 to TRBJ1-2, with 10 bases lining up with TRBD1. This CDR3 spans 15 amino acids. With V trimmed by 6 bases and J by 6 bases, 10 bases remained unmatched. CDR1 MDHEN and CDR2 SYDVKM come from the germline V gene. CDR3 bases: TGTGCCAGCAGGGGAATGGACAGGGGGATTAATGGCTACACCTTC. This encodes CASRGMDRGINGYTF.

The chain employs TRBV6-2 or TRBV6-3 and TRBJ2-7, with D perhaps being TRBD1 or TRBD2 (5 bases each). CDR3 length: 17 residues. Trimming pared 6 bases from V and 0 bases from J, leaving 21 bases between. Germline lookup yields CDR1 MNHEY and CDR2 SVGEGT. DNA of the CDR3: TGTGCCAGCAGCCGAAATTCCGGGACGGCCAGCTCCTACGAGCAGTACTTC. As protein: CASSRNSGTASSYEQYF.

V is TRBV11-1 and J is TRBJ2-3, with a weak D call TRBD2 (5 bases). Germline CDR1 is SGHAT and CDR2 is FQDESV (reference sequence). Trimming stripped 1 base from V and 0 bases from J, with 8 bases between. The CDR3 is 15 amino acids. The CDR3 loop reads CASSLVRGSTDTQYF. The CDR3 DNA is TGTGCCAGCAGCTTAGTACGGGGAAGCACAGATACGCAGTATTTT.

As regards this clone: A junction boundary mismatches the germline segment, possibly from a read error. The CDR3 coding sequence is TGTGCCAGCGCCGGGACAGCGAACTTTGGCTACACCTTC. Amino acid sequence: CASAGTANFGYTF. The V gene is TRBV11-2, the J gene TRBJ1-2, with 7 bases identical to TRBD1. The CDR3 covers 13 residues. The germline V gene has CDR1 SGHAT and CDR2 FQNNGV.

The rearrangement uses TRBV7-2 and TRBJ2-1, with 8 nucleotides matching TRBD2. This CDR3 has 14 amino acids. CDR1 is SGHTA and CDR2 is FQGNSA in the germline V gene. V was clipped by 4 bases and J by 7 bases; unmatched bases: 6. CDR3 sequence: CASSSAGAGNEQFF. The CDR3 DNA is TGTGCCAGCAGCTCAGCGGGAGCGGGAAATGAGCAGTTCTTC.

V usage is TRBV6-1 and J usage is TRBJ1-2, with a weak D call TRBD1 (5 bases). CDR3 length: 15 amino acids. V gave up 4 bases and J gave up 8 bases, with 20 bases separating them. Germline V gene data show CDR1 as MNHNS and CDR2 as SASEGT. CDR3 loop: CASSGPQEGWEGYTF. The CDR3 DNA follows: TGTGCCAGCAGTGGTCCACAGGAAGGGTGGGAGGGCTACACCTTC.

The chain uses TRBV11-2 and TRBJ2-7; no firm D call. The CDR3 covers 18 residues. The germline V and J ends were trimmed by 1 base and 3 bases, with 22 bases remaining between them. The V gene's germline CDR1 is SGHAT and CDR2 FQNNGV. The CDR3 region is CASSLVGPGQPNFYEQYF. The CDR3 nucleotides are TGTGCCAGCAGCTTAGTAGGGCCCGGCCAGCCCAATTTCTACGAGCAGTACTTC.

This clone has more than one count but fewer than ten. The genes are TRBV4-1 and TRBJ2-2; D assignment may be TRBD1 or TRBD2 (5 bases each). Germline CDR1 is MGHRA and CDR2 is YSYEKL. The length of the CDR3 is 14 residues. The V end was cut by 3 bases, the J end by 6 bases, with 11 bases between. The CDR3 protein is CASSQGDRPGELFF. CDR3 nucleotides: TGCGCCAGCAGCCAGGGGGATCGTCCCGGGGAGCTGTTTTTT.

J is TRBJ2-7 and V is TRBV13, with D possibly being TRBD2 (6 bases). This CDR3 comprises 14 residues. Germline V CDR1 and CDR2: PRHDT, FYEKMQ (reference sequence). Deletions cut 6 bases from V and 7 bases from J, with 19 bases between. The CDR3 protein is CASSVRPTAGEQYF. The DNA of the CDR3 is TGTGCCAGCAGTGTTAGGCCGACCGCGGGGGAGCAGTACTTC.